Following are 6 T cell receptor beta chains from one sample sequenced in a study of shared clonotypes between healthy human individuals (dated by TCRdb to the early 2020s). CD8 naive samples were CD45RO-negative cells positively selected for CCR7, giving a CD45RA+CCR7+ population that excluded TemRA cells. Libraries were made using the immunoSEQ multiplex PCR assay. The source is immuneACCESS, and TCRdb retained only in-frame sequences with V and J called. Part of the clones is not carried over; for the studies checked, unresolved V genes explain less than half of this, and the remainder is unexplained. This sample gives about 1,900,000 clones in total; approximately 94% of them show up just once. Approximately 1% of the sample comes from the top ten. The sample comprised naive CD8+ T cells sorted from blood. This sample's cell subset or site label indicates: CD45RA+CCR7+. Receptors originate from a man aged 18-30 years in good health.

This clone showed up just once. The V call is TRBV4-3, the J call TRBJ2-3; D perhaps matches TRBD2 (6 bases). The germline V and J ends were trimmed by 0 bases and 3 bases, with 16 bases remaining between them. Germline V gives CDR1 LGHNA, CDR2 YSLEER. The CDR3 runs to 17 residues. The CDR3 reads CASSQDPPGVGTDTQYF. For the CDR3, the DNA is TGCGCCAGCAGCCAAGATCCCCCGGGAGTAGGTACAGATACGCAGTATTTT.

The CDR3 nucleotides read TGTGCCATCAGTGCTGAGGGGGCGGACACCGGGGAGCTGTTTTTT. It codes for CAISAEGADTGELFF. The chain couples TRBV10-3 to TRBJ2-2, with 7 nucleotides matching TRBD1. CDR3 length: 15 amino acids. The trim removed 4 bases at V and 3 bases at J, leaving 5 bases unmatched. Germline-derived CDR1 and CDR2 are ENHRY and SYGVKD.

The chain recombines TRBV4-3 with TRBJ2-2; no clear D. CDR3 size: 15 residues. CDR1 and CDR2 from the germline V gene are LGHNA and YSLEER. V shed 0 bases and J shed 7 bases, with 12 bases lying between them. The CDR3: CASSQDIGGDGELFF. The CDR3 DNA reads as TGCGCCAGCAGCCAAGATATCGGCGGCGACGGGGAGCTGTTTTTT.

This clone was counted once. The chain has TRBV29-1 and TRBJ2-3; D is perhaps TRBD2 (6 bases). The V and J ends lost 1 base and 0 bases respectively, with 8 bases between them. CDR3 length: 14 amino acids. Germline CDR1 SQVTM, CDR2 ANQGSEA. The chain's CDR3 is CSVEGRDSTDTQYF. For the CDR3, the DNA is TGCAGCGTTGAAGGGAGGGACAGCACAGATACGCAGTATTTT.

The V call is TRBV7-9, the J call TRBJ2-1; 8 nucleotides agree with TRBD1. This CDR3 has 15 residues. J gave up 4 bases and V 5 bases, and 7 bases lay outside the gene matches. In germline, CDR1 is SEHNR, CDR2 FQNEAQ (reference sequence). CDR3 nucleotides: TGTGCCAGCAGCCCCGTCGGACAGGGATACAATGAGCAGTTCTTC. As protein: CASSPVGQGYNEQFF.

The rearrangement joins TRBV2 to TRBJ2-5; TRBD2 matches at 8 bases. The J segment lost 4 bases and the V segment lost 2 bases, leaving 6 bases of the junction unmatched. The CDR3 contains 15 residues. The germline V gene has CDR1 SNHLY and CDR2 FYNNEI. CDR3 in amino acids: CASSELGTSRETQYF. The CDR3 coding sequence is TGTGCCAGCAGTGAATTGGGGACTAGTAGAGAGACCCAGTACTTC.